This T cell receptor (beta chain) comes out of a study of control samples from healthy donors and cancer patients. Germline V gene sequence: CDR1 SGHNT, CDR2 YYREEE (reference sequence). The CDR3 contains 15 residues. Trimming took 1 base from V and 9 from J; bases not matched to a gene: 9. The protocol was immunoSEQ multiplex PCR, while the TCRdb copy is restricted to in-frame clones and leaves out a portion. The table lists 150,000 to 200,000 clones, roughly 88% of them singletons, with 4.5% to 6% in the top ten. The chain joins TRBV5-4 to TRBJ2-1; 8 bases map to TRBD2. This receptor was obtained from a woman aged 25 to 39 in good health. Sequenced input: blood. This CDR3 is CASSLTGGRFGEQFF. As DNA, the CDR3 is TGTGCCAGCAGCTTGACGGGGGGGCGTTTCGGTGAGCAGTTCTTC.